A single sample is the source of the 30 T cell receptor beta chains below, sequenced in a study of T-cell memory formation after mild COVID-19. TCRdb itself ran the 5' RACE reads through MiXCR, one entry per CDR3 protein. The data show roughly 400,000 distinct CDR3 sequences, about 15% seen once. Sequencing was performed on PBMCs or a T cell subset sorted from them (not recorded which). Receptor source: a man younger than 30 who had mild COVID-19 (a few samples of this study predate the infection). Cell type and time point are not known.

The chain links TRBV4-3 to TRBJ2-3; perhaps TRBD2 as D (7 bases). The V and J ends lost 1 base and 8 bases respectively, with 19 bases between them. The CDR3 contains 16 residues. CDR1 and CDR2 (germline): LGHNA, YSLEER. The DNA of the CDR3 is TGCGCCAGCAGCCAAGTATGGGGGGGGGCGCATGTTACGCAGTATTTT. It encodes CASSQVWGGAHVTQYF.

This clonotype showed up just a few times. The CDR3 sequence: CASSLATGSYTGELFF. The CDR3 bases are TGTGCCAGCAGCTTAGCGACAGGGTCATACACCGGGGAGCTGTTTTTT. The chain recombines TRBV7-8 with TRBJ2-2; TRBD1 matches at 7 bases. Unmatched junction bases numbered 4, after V lost 0 bases and J lost 3 bases. Germline V gives CDR1 SGHVS, CDR2 FQNEAQ. This CDR3 is built from 16 residues.

The rearrangement joins TRBV15 to TRBJ1-2; maybe TRBD1 (6 bases). Germline CDR1 and CDR2: LNHNV and YYDKDF (reference sequence). Trimming removed 5 bases from V and 9 bases from J, with 13 bases in between. The CDR3 contains 12 residues. CDR3 sequence (DNA): TGTGCCACCAGCCCTCGAGGGGGTTGCTACACCTTC. Translated, it gives CATSPRGGCYTF.

This chain uses TRBV7-3 with TRBJ2-3; 15 nucleotides agree with TRBD2. V shed 6 bases and J 2 bases; nucleotides not matched to a gene: 6. CDR1 and CDR2 (germline): SGHTA, FQGTGA. This CDR3 spans 17 amino acids. The CDR3 sequence: CASSPGLAGGATDTQYF. As DNA, the CDR3 is TGTGCCAGCAGTCCTGGACTAGCGGGGGGGGCCACAGATACGCAGTATTTT. Full variable domain (outside the CDR3, taken from reference TRBV7-3 and TRBJ2-3): GAGVSQTPSNKVTEKGKYVELRCDPISGHTALYWYRQSLGQGPEFLIYFQGTGAADDSGLPNDRFFAVRPEGSVSTLKIQRTERGDSAVYLCASSPGLAGGATDTQYFGPGTRLTVL.

This clonotype was detected a few times. The chain carries TRBV5-5 and TRBJ2-3; 9 bases line up with TRBD2. CDR3 length: 14 amino acids. CDR1 is SGHKS and CDR2 is YYEKEE in the germline V gene (reference sequence). With 4 bases clipped from V and 4 bases from J, the junction kept 4 bases outside the gene matches. Here the CDR3 reads CASSHGLASDTQYF. The DNA for the CDR3 is TGTGCCAGCAGCCACGGACTAGCGTCAGATACGCAGTATTTT.

This sequence joins TRBV4-1 and TRBJ1-5; D gene ambiguous. Per the germline V gene, CDR1 is MGHRA and CDR2 is YSYEKL. CDR3 size: 17 residues. The V gene lost 1 base and the J gene lost 3 bases, with 16 bases spanning the gap. CDR3 residues: CASSQAVMYALNQPQHF. The CDR3 nucleotides are TGCGCCAGCAGCCAAGCAGTCATGTACGCGCTCAATCAGCCCCAGCATTTT.

The J gene is TRBJ1-1, the V gene TRBV7-9; TRBD1 agrees at 7 bases. Germline V CDR1 and CDR2: SEHNR, FQNEAQ (reference sequence). The CDR3 is made up of 13 amino acids. Trimming cost V 5 bases and J 7 bases; bases outside gene matches: 7. The CDR3 sequence is CASSPDRVVEAFF. CDR3 sequence (DNA): TGTGCCAGCAGCCCTGACAGGGTTGTTGAAGCTTTCTTT.

This sequence joins TRBV2 and TRBJ1-1; D is unresolved. V was shortened by 3 bases and J by 0 bases, with 17 bases between the two germline ends. CDR1 SNHLY and CDR2 FYNNEI come from the germline V gene. This CDR3 is built from 17 residues. The CDR3 sequence: CASSEGSPPYMNTEAFF. Here the CDR3 DNA reads TGTGCCAGCAGTGAGGGTTCTCCACCATACATGAACACTGAAGCTTTCTTT.

The V gene is TRBV19, the J gene TRBJ1-2; D uncertain. This CDR3 has 15 residues. CDR1 is LNHDA, CDR2 SQIVND, per germline (reference sequence). V lost 4 bases to trimming and J lost 5 bases, with 17 bases between them. CDR3 coding DNA: TGTGCCAGTAGTAGGGAGGTGAGGTGGATGTATGGCTACACCTTC. Its protein is CASSREVRWMYGYTF.

There are a few counts of this clonotype. The V call is TRBV28, the J call TRBJ1-1, with D possibly matching TRBD1 (6 bases). The V and J ends lost 5 bases and 1 base respectively, with 23 bases between them. In germline, CDR1 is MDHEN, CDR2 SYDVKM. This CDR3 has 18 amino acids. CDR3 coding DNA: TGTGCCAGCAGTAGCCTAAACGCGGACAGACGTCGGAACACTGAAGCTTTCTTT. Translated, it gives CASSSLNADRRRNTEAFF.

The rearrangement uses TRBV30 and TRBJ1-1, with D tentatively TRBD1 (6 bases). V shed 4 bases and J shed 4 bases, with 13 bases lying between them. The CDR3 totals 13 residues. Germline V gene sequence: CDR1 GTSNPN, CDR2 SVGIG (reference sequence). The CDR3 sequence is CAWTKGVVTEAFF. CDR3 bases: TGTGCCTGGACTAAGGGGGTTGTCACTGAAGCTTTCTTT.

This clonotype has ten or more counts. CDR3 in amino acids: CSACPDRAGREQYV. The CDR3 DNA reads TGCAGTGCCTGCCCCGACAGGGCCGGAAGAGAGCAGTACGTC. The chain joins TRBV20-1 to TRBJ2-7; 7 bases agree with TRBD1. Germline CDR1 and CDR2: DFQATT and SNEGSKA (reference sequence). CDR3 length: 14 amino acids. V trimming: 6 bases; J trimming: 7 bases; junction bases outside the gene matches: 15.

The V and J genes are TRBV7-3 and TRBJ2-3, with D maybe TRBD1 (6 bases). The CDR3 consists of 14 residues. Germline V gene sequence: CDR1 SGHTA, CDR2 FQGTGA. V gave up 10 bases and J gave up 1 base, with 15 bases separating them. The CDR3: CATRTSGGTDTQYF. For the CDR3, the DNA is TGTGCCACTCGGACTTCAGGGGGCACAGATACGCAGTATTTT.

This clonotype was counted at least ten times. This chain links TRBV7-2 with TRBJ2-3; D not certain. Trimming removed 5 bases at V and 0 bases at J, with 9 bases between. CDR3 size: 14 residues. Germline CDR1 SGHTA, CDR2 FQGNSA. The CDR3 sequence: CASSTYLSTDTQYF. In nucleotides, the CDR3 is TGTGCCAGCAGCACATACTTAAGCACAGATACGCAGTATTTT.

This rearrangement joins TRBV5-1 to TRBJ2-7, with 10 nucleotides matching TRBD1. The germline gives CDR1 SGHRS, CDR2 YFSETQ. V lost 0 bases to trimming and J lost 0 bases; unmatched junction nucleotides: 3. The CDR3 length is 16 residues. The CDR3 loop reads CASSLDGTGASYEQYF. The CDR3 DNA reads TGCGCCAGCAGCTTGGATGGGACAGGGGCCTCCTACGAGCAGTACTTC.

The table lists this clonotype with a few counts. The CDR3 coding sequence is TGTGCCAGCAGCTCCGAGGGGGGGCGCCCAGATACGCAGTATTTT. Its translation is CASSSEGGRPDTQYF. V usage is TRBV7-9 and J usage is TRBJ2-3, with a tentative D call TRBD2 (7 bases). In germline, CDR1 is SEHNR, CDR2 FQNEAQ (reference sequence). The CDR3 totals 15 residues. V lost 4 bases and J 4 bases, leaving 15 bases between the germline ends.

The table lists this clonotype with a few counts. This chain connects TRBV5-8 to TRBJ2-3; D might be TRBD1 (6 bases). The germline CDR1 and CDR2 sequences are SGHTS and YDEGEE. This CDR3 is built from 14 residues. V lost 4 bases and J lost 4, with 13 bases in between. CDR3 in amino acids: CASSKMSGADTQYF. In DNA form, the CDR3 reads TGTGCCAGCAGCAAGATGTCAGGGGCAGATACGCAGTATTTT.

The rearrangement joins TRBV6-2 or TRBV6-3 to TRBJ2-1; D could derive from TRBD1 or TRBD2 (8 bases each). The ends were cut back, 6 bases at V and 8 bases at J, with 20 bases in the middle. This CDR3 region has 15 residues. The germline CDR1 and CDR2 sequences are MNHEY and SVGEGT. The CDR3 nucleotides are TGTGCCAGCAGCAGGACAGGGACGGGGGGGGATGAGCAGTTCTTC. This codes for CASSRTGTGGDEQFF.

This clonotype was seen more than once but under ten times. The rearrangement uses TRBV5-1 and TRBJ2-1, with 12 bases that match TRBD2. With 4 bases clipped from V and 8 bases from J, the junction kept 10 bases outside the gene matches. The CDR3 covers 16 residues. The germline CDR1 and CDR2 sequences are SGHRS and YFSETQ. The CDR3: CASSLTSGGLTYEQFF. CDR3 coding DNA: TGCGCCAGCAGCCTTACTAGCGGGGGGCTAACGTATGAGCAGTTCTTC.

This clonotype appeared a few times. J is TRBJ1-1 and V is TRBV7-2; D may be TRBD1 (5 bases). The germline V and J ends were trimmed by 0 bases and 1 base, with 12 bases remaining between them. Germline-derived CDR1 and CDR2 are SGHTA and FQGNSA. This CDR3 comprises 16 residues. The CDR3 is CASSLAGGRRNTEAFF. As DNA, the CDR3 is TGTGCCAGCAGCTTAGCGGGGGGACGGAGGAACACTGAAGCTTTCTTT.

This sequence joins TRBV4-3 and TRBJ2-1; no firm D call. Trimming removed 5 bases at V and 8 bases at J, with 13 bases between. CDR3 size: 13 residues. The germline CDR1 and CDR2 sequences are LGHNA and YSLEER. The CDR3, as DNA: TGCGCCAGCAGCAAGACGGTACGCGATGAGCAGTTCTTC. Protein product: CASSKTVRDEQFF.

This chain connects TRBV18 to TRBJ2-7; the D gene is possibly TRBD1 (5 bases). The V end lost 3 bases, the J end lost 4 bases, and 16 bases lay between the germline ends. Germline-derived CDR1 and CDR2 are KGHSH and LQKENI. The CDR3 contains 15 residues. The DNA for the CDR3 is TGTGCCAGCTCACCGTCTGGCCAGGGAAAATACGAGCAGTACGTC. Protein: CASSPSGQGKYEQYV.

The rearrangement links TRBV6-1 to TRBJ1-2; the D is unclear. The CDR3 contains 15 residues. The V end lost 0 bases, the J end lost 4 bases, and 12 bases lay between the germline ends. The germline V gene has CDR1 MNHNS and CDR2 SASEGT. DNA for the CDR3: TGTGCCAGCAGTGAAGCTGGGCGAGTGGGCTATGGCTACACCTTC. Translated, it gives CASSEAGRVGYGYTF.

This clonotype showed up just a few times. CDR3 sequence (DNA): TGCAGCGTTGAACAGGGCGGGGAAGAGACCCAGTACTTC. This codes for CSVEQGGEETQYF. The chain combines TRBV29-1 with TRBJ2-5, with a tentative D call TRBD2 (6 bases). The CDR3 spans 13 residues. Deletions cut 2 bases from V and 3 bases from J, with 10 bases between. Per germline, CDR1 SQVTM and CDR2 ANQGSEA.

In its sample, this clonotype was seen a few times. The chain uses TRBV12-5 and TRBJ1-5; no definite D call. CDR3 size: 13 residues. Germline values: CDR1 LGHNT, CDR2 FRNRAP. V was pared by 2 bases and J by 0 bases, with 2 bases between. CDR3 nucleotides: TGTGCTAGTGGTTTGCATAGCAATCAGCCCCAGCATTTT. It specifies CASGLHSNQPQHF.

The V gene is TRBV4-1, the J gene TRBJ1-5; D gene unclear. The CDR3 runs 14 residues. Germline CDR1 MGHRA, CDR2 YSYEKL. The V and J ends lost 0 bases and 9 bases respectively, with 12 bases between them. CDR3 region: CASSQDRFARPQHF. CDR3 coding DNA: TGCGCCAGCAGCCAAGATCGGTTTGCTAGGCCCCAGCATTTT.

This chain links TRBV7-2 with TRBJ2-3, with D hard to call. Trimming stripped 2 bases from V and 2 bases from J, with 8 bases between. The CDR3 has 14 amino acids. Germline V CDR1 and CDR2: SGHTA, FQGNSA. The CDR3 coding sequence is TGTGCCAGCAGCTTAAGCCCTTTCACAGATACGCAGTATTTT. Amino acids: CASSLSPFTDTQYF.

This clonotype was counted ten times or more. The rearrangement joins TRBV10-2 to TRBJ2-5; 10 bases line up with TRBD2. J gave up 0 bases and V 6 bases, and 1 base lay outside the gene matches. The germline CDR1 and CDR2 sequences are WSHSY and SAAADI. This CDR3 is built from 14 residues. This CDR3 is CASRLAGYQETQYF. The CDR3 DNA reads as TGCGCCAGCAGACTAGCGGGGTACCAAGAGACCCAGTACTTC.

The gene calls are TRBV20-1 and TRBJ2-1; no clear D gene. CDR3 length equals 14 residues. V gave up 3 bases and J gave up 3 bases, with 12 bases separating them. Germline loops: CDR1 DFQATT, CDR2 SNEGSKA (reference sequence). CDR3 region: CSASQGKIYNEQFF. The CDR3 DNA reads TGCAGTGCTAGCCAAGGGAAGATCTACAATGAGCAGTTCTTC.

The rearrangement joins TRBV29-1 to TRBJ1-1; D unresolved. Germline V gene data show CDR1 as SQVTM and CDR2 as ANQGSEA. The CDR3 contains 12 residues. Trimming cost V 3 bases and J 0 bases, with 5 bases left between them. The CDR3 sequence is CSVDTVNTEAFF. CDR3 bases: TGCAGCGTTGATACTGTGAACACTGAAGCTTTCTTT.